The 2 T cell receptor beta chains below all came from one sample that was sequenced in a study of shared clonotypes between healthy human individuals. Profiling relied on immunoSEQ multiplex PCR, and the TCRdb table lists in-frame clones only, not all of them. The sample holds about 2 million clones, around 95% seen once. What was sequenced was naive CD4+ T cells sorted from blood. Documented subset: CD45RA+ positively selected. Receptors originate from a man aged 18-30 years in good health.

This clone appeared a single time. The chain recombines TRBV28 with TRBJ2-1, with 8 bases lining up with TRBD1. Germline-derived CDR1 and CDR2 are MDHEN and SYDVKM. The V and J ends lost 3 bases and 3 bases, in that order; junction bases with no gene match: 4. This CDR3 spans 15 amino acids. The CDR3 DNA reads as TGTGCCAGCAGTTTCTTGGACAGGGACTACAATGAGCAGTTCTTC. This gives the protein CASSFLDRDYNEQFF.

The chain carries TRBV5-6 and TRBJ1-1; D call uncertain. The CDR3 consists of 13 residues. V was shortened by 5 bases and J by 1 base, with 9 bases between the two germline ends. Germline assignment: CDR1 SGHDT and CDR2 YYEEEE. DNA of the CDR3: TGTGCCAGCAGATCTGACGGGAACACTGAAGCTTTCTTT. This codes for CASRSDGNTEAFF.